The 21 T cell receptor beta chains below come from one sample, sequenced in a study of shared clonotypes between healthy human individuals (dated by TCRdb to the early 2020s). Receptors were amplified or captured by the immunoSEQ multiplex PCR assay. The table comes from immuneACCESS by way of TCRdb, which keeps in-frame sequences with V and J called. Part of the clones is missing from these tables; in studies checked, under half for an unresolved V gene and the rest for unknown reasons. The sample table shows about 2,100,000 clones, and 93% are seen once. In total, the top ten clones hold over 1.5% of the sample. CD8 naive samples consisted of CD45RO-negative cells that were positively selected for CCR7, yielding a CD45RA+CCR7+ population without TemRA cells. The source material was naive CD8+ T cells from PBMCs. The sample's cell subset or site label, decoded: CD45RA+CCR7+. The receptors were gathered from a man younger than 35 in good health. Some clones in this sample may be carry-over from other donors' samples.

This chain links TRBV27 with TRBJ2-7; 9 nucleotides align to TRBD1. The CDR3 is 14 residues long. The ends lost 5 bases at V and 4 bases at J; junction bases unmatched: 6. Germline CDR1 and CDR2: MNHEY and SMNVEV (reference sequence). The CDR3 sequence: CASSPYRGHYEQYF. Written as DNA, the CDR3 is TGTGCCAGCAGTCCATACAGGGGGCATTACGAGCAGTACTTC.

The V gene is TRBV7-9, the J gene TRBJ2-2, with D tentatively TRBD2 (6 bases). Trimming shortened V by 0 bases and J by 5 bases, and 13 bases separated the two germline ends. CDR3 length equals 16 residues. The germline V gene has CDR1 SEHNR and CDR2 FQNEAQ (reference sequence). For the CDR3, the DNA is TGTGCCAGCAGCTTAGCGCCAGGGAGGTTAACCGGGGAGCTGTTTTTT. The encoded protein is CASSLAPGRLTGELFF.

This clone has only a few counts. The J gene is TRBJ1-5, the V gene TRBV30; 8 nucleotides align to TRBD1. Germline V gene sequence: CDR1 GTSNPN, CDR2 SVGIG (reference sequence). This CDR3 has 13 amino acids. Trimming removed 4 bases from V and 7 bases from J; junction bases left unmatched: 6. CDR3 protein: CAWKGTGLQPQHF. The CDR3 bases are TGTGCCTGGAAAGGGACAGGACTCCAGCCCCAGCATTTT. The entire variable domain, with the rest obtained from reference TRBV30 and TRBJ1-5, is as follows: SQTIHQWPATLVQPVGSPLSLECTVEGTSNPNLYWYRQAAGRGLQLLFYSVGIGQISSEVPQNLSASRPQDRQFILSSKKLLLSDSGFYLCAWKGTGLQPQHFGDGTRLSIL.

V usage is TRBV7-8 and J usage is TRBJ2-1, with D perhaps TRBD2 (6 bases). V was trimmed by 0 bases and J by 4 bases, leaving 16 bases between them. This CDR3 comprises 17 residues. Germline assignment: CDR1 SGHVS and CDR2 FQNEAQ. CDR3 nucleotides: TGTGCCAGCAGCTTAGCGCGGCTAGCGACTAGTTACAATGAGCAGTTCTTC. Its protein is CASSLARLATSYNEQFF.

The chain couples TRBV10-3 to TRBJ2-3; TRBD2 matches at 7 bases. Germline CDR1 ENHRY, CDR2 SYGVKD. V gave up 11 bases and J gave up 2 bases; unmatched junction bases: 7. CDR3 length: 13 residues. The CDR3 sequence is CAAWAGDTDTQYF. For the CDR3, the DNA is TGTGCCGCCTGGGCGGGAGACACAGATACGCAGTATTTT.

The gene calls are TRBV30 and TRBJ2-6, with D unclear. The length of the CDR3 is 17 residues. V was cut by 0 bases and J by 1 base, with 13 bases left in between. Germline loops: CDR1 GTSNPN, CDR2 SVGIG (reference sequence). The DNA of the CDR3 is TGTGCCTGGAGTGTGCCAGCTGGGCATTCTGGGGCCAACGTCCTGACTTTC. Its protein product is CAWSVPAGHSGANVLTF. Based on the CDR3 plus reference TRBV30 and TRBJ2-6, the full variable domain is SQTIHQWPATLVQPVGSPLSLECTVEGTSNPNLYWYRQAAGRGLQLLFYSVGIGQISSEVPQNLSASRPQDRQFILSSKKLLLSDSGFYLCAWSVPAGHSGANVLTFGAGSRLTVL.

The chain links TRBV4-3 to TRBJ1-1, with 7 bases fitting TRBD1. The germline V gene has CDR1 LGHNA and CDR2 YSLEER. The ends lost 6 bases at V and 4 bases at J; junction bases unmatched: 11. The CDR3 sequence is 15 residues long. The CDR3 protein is CASRENTQGSTEAFF. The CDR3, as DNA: TGCGCCAGCAGGGAAAATACACAGGGGAGCACTGAAGCTTTCTTT.

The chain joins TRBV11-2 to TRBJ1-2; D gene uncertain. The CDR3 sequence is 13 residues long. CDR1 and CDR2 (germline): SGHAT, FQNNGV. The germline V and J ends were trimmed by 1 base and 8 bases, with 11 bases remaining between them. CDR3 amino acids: CASSLVAERGYTF. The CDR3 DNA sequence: TGTGCCAGCAGCTTAGTGGCAGAAAGGGGCTACACCTTC. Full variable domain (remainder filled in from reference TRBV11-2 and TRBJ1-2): EAGVAQSPRYKIIEKRQSVAFWCNPISGHATLYWYQQILGQGPKLLIQFQNNGVVDDSQLPKDRFSAERLKGVDSTLKIQPAKLEDSAVYLCASSLVAERGYTFGSGTRLTVV.

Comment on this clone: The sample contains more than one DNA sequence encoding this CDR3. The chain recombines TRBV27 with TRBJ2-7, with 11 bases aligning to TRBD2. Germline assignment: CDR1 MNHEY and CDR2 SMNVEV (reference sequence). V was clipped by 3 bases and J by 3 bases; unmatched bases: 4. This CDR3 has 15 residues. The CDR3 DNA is TGTGCCAGCAGTTTGTCGACTAGCGGGGTCTACGAGCAGTACTTC. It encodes CASSLSTSGVYEQYF.

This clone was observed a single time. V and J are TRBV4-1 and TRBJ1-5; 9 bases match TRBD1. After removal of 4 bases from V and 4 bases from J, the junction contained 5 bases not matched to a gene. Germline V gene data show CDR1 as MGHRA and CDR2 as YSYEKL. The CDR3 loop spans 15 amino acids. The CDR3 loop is CASSRSTGGNQPQHF. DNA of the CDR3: TGCGCCAGCAGCCGATCGACAGGGGGTAATCAGCCCCAGCATTTT.

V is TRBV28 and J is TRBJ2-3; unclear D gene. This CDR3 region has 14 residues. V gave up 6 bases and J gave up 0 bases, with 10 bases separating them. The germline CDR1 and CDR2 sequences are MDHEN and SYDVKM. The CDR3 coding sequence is TGTGCCAGCAGATACAGTTATAGCACAGATACGCAGTATTTT. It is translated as CASRYSYSTDTQYF.

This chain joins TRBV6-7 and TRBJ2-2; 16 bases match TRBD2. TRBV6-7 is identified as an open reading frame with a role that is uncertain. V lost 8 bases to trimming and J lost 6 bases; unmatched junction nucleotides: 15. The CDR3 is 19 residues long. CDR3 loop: CASLKTSGLAGGPAGELFF. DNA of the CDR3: TGTGCCAGCCTAAAAACCTCGGGACTAGCGGGAGGGCCAGCCGGGGAGCTGTTTTTT.

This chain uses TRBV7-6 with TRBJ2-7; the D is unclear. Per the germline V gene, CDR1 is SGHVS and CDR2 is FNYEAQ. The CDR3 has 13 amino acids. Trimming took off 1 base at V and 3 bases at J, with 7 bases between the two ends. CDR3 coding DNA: TGTGCCAGCAGCTTAGAACAGAACTACGAGCAGTACTTC. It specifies CASSLEQNYEQYF. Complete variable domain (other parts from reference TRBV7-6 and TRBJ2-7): GAGVSQSPRYKVTKRGQDVALRCDPISGHVSLYWYRQALGQGPEFLTYFNYEAQQDKSGLPNDRFSAERPEGSISTLTIQRTEQRDSAMYRCASSLEQNYEQYFGPGTRLTVT.

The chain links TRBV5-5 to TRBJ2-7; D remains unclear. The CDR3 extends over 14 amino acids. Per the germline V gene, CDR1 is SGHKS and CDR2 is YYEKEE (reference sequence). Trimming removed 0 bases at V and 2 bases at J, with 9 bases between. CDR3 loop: CASSLVDGPYEQYF. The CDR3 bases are TGTGCCAGCAGCTTGGTGGACGGACCCTACGAGCAGTACTTC.

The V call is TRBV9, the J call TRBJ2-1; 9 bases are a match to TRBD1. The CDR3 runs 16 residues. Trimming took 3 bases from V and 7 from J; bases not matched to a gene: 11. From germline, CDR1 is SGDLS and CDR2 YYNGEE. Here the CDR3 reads CASSEVDRGYRNEQFF. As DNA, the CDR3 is TGTGCCAGCAGCGAAGTTGACAGGGGGTACAGGAATGAGCAGTTCTTC.

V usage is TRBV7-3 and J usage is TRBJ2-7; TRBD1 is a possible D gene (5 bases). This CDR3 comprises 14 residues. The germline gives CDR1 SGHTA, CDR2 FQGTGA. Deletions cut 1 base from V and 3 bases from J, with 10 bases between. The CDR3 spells CASSLIGAGYEQYF. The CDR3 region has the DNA TGTGCCAGCAGCTTAATAGGGGCTGGCTACGAGCAGTACTTC. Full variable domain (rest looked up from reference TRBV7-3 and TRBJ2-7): GAGVSQTPSNKVTEKGKYVELRCDPISGHTALYWYRQSLGQGPEFLIYFQGTGAADDSGLPNDRFFAVRPEGSVSTLKIQRTERGDSAVYLCASSLIGAGYEQYFGPGTRLTVT.

The CDR3 sequence: CASSSGLAGVSYEQYF. For the CDR3, the DNA is TGTGCCAGCAGCTCGGGACTAGCGGGAGTCTCCTACGAGCAGTACTTC. This chain joins TRBV7-2 and TRBJ2-7; 14 bases fit TRBD2. From germline, CDR1 is SGHTA and CDR2 FQGNSA. Trimming cost V 4 bases and J 0 bases; bases outside gene matches: 2. CDR3 length equals 16 residues.

The CDR3 protein is CASSLGEQETQYF. CDR3 in DNA: TGTGCCAGCAGCTTAGGGGAGCAAGAGACCCAGTACTTC. J is TRBJ2-5 and V is TRBV7-9, with D tentatively TRBD2 (5 bases). This CDR3 has 13 residues. The germline V gene encodes CDR1 SEHNR and CDR2 FQNEAQ (reference sequence). Trimming left V 1 base short and J 2 bases short, with 5 bases between. Complete variable domain (other parts from reference TRBV7-9 and TRBJ2-5): DTGVSQNPRHKITKRGQNVTFRCDPISEHNRLYWYRQTLGQGPEFLTYFQNEAQLEKSRLLSDRFSAERPKGSFSTLEIQRTEQGDSAMYLCASSLGEQETQYFGPGTRLLVL.

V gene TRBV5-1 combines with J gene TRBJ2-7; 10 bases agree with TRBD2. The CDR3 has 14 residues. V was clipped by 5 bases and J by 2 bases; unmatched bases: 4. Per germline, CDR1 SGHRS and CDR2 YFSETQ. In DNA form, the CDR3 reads TGCGCCAGCAGGGAAGGACTAGCGGCCTACGAGCAGTACTTC. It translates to CASREGLAAYEQYF.

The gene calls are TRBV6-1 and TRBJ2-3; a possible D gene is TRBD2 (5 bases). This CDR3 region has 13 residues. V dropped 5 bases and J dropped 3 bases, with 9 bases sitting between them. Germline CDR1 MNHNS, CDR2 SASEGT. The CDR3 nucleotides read TGTGCCAGCAGTTCCGGCGGGACAGATACGCAGTATTTT. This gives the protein CASSSGGTDTQYF.

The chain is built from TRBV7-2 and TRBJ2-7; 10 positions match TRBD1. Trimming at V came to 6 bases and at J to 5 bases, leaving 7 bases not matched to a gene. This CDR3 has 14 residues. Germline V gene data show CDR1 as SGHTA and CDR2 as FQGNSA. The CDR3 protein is CASSLIGTGDEQYF. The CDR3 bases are TGTGCCAGCAGTTTAATAGGGACAGGGGACGAGCAGTACTTC.